These 12 T cell receptor beta chains originate from one sample sequenced in a study of blood T cell repertoires in COVID-19. Some clones are missing from TCRdb's copy, which holds only in-frame ones; the method was immunoSEQ multiplex PCR. Of some 180,000 clones in the sample, about 93% were seen once. The sequencing sample was made of peripheral blood. The receptors originated from a man aged 45-65 years with acute or convalescent COVID-19.

The chain couples TRBV7-8 to TRBJ2-5, with D possibly being TRBD1 (6 bases). Germline V CDR1 and CDR2: SGHVS, FQNEAQ. The ends were cut back, 7 bases at V and 0 bases at J, with 12 bases in the middle. This CDR3 is 14 amino acids long. CDR3 nucleotide sequence: TGTGCCAGCAAGACCGACAGGTACCAAGAGACCCAGTACTTC. Translating it yields CASKTDRYQETQYF.

Worth noting for this clone: An end of the junction differs from the germline gene, which may be a read error. The chain recombines TRBV7-7 with TRBJ2-3; D uncertain. CDR1 is SSHAT and CDR2 is FNYEAQ in the germline V gene (reference sequence). The CDR3 has 15 residues. The CDR3 sequence is CASSYSGSSTDTQYF. The CDR3 nucleotides read TGTGCTAGCAGCTACAGTGGGTCGAGCACAGATACGCAGTATTTT.

This chain connects TRBV6-5 to TRBJ2-1; 12 bases align to TRBD1. In germline, CDR1 is MNHEY, CDR2 SVGAGI. The CDR3 length is 15 residues. V was pared by 7 bases and J by 5 bases, with 6 bases of the junction left unmatched. The CDR3 DNA reads as TGTGCCAGCAAGCCGGGACAGGGGGCTGACAATGAGCAGTTCTTC. This gives the protein CASKPGQGADNEQFF.

V is TRBV28 and J is TRBJ1-4; 8 bases are a match to TRBD1. This CDR3 has 14 amino acids. V lost 2 bases to trimming and J lost 7 bases; unmatched junction nucleotides: 3. Germline CDR1 is MDHEN and CDR2 is SYDVKM. CDR3 in amino acids: CASSLAQGGEKLFF. Written as DNA, the CDR3 is TGTGCCAGCAGTTTAGCACAGGGGGGTGAAAAACTGTTTTTT. Using reference TRBV28 and TRBJ1-4 for the parts outside the CDR3, the full variable domain is DVKVTQSSRYLVKRTGEKVFLECVQDMDHENMFWYRQDPGLGLRLIYFSYDVKMKEKGDIPEGYSVSREKKERFSLILESASTNQTSMYLCASSLAQGGEKLFFGSGTQLSVL.

This clone was observed once. This chain uses TRBV11-2 with TRBJ2-5; a possible D gene is TRBD2 (5 bases). The CDR3 runs 13 residues. The germline CDR1 and CDR2 sequences are SGHAT and FQNNGV. The V and J ends lost 5 bases and 5 bases respectively, with 12 bases between them. The CDR3 here is CASSRGLDETQYF. The CDR3, as DNA: TGTGCCAGCAGCCGCGGACTGGATGAGACCCAGTACTTC.

The rearrangement joins TRBV15 to TRBJ2-7, with 9 bases aligning to TRBD2. Germline V gene sequence: CDR1 LNHNV, CDR2 YYDKDF (reference sequence). This CDR3 comprises 16 residues. Trimming removed 4 bases from V and 4 bases from J; junction bases left unmatched: 11. The chain's CDR3 is CATSNRGGRAGYEQYF. CDR3 bases: TGTGCCACCAGCAACCGGGGCGGGAGGGCCGGATACGAGCAGTACTTC.

V is TRBV4-2 and J is TRBJ1-5; D is uncertain. Trimming stripped 1 base from V and 10 bases from J, with 8 bases between. Germline lookup yields CDR1 LGHNA and CDR2 YNFKEQ. CDR3 length equals 12 residues. The CDR3 nucleotides read TGTGCCAGCAGCCAAGGTGAGGGACCCCAGCATTTT. As protein: CASSQGEGPQHF.

The chain links TRBV6-5 to TRBJ2-7; a possible D gene is TRBD1 (6 bases). The germline V and J ends were trimmed by 4 bases and 7 bases, with 14 bases remaining between them. Germline-derived CDR1 and CDR2 are MNHEY and SVGAGI. This CDR3 comprises 13 residues. In nucleotides, the CDR3 is TGTGCCAGCAGTTCTACAGGGTTGAGGGAGCAGTACTTC. Residues: CASSSTGLREQYF.

The rearrangement uses TRBV28 and TRBJ1-1; D is possibly TRBD1 (5 bases). From germline, CDR1 is MDHEN and CDR2 SYDVKM. V was cut by 4 bases and J by 7 bases, with 19 bases left in between. The CDR3 consists of 15 residues. The CDR3 coding sequence is TGTGCCAGCAGTTCCTCCTCCGGGGGTTATTTTGAAGCTTTCTTT. Its translation: CASSSSSGGYFEAFF.

This clone was seen a single time. The chain has TRBV30 and TRBJ1-2; D is perhaps TRBD1 (6 bases). Trimming stripped 0 bases from V and 8 bases from J, with 13 bases between. The CDR3 has 13 residues. Germline V gives CDR1 GTSNPN, CDR2 SVGIG (reference sequence). The CDR3 sequence: CAWSVPGQRGYTF. DNA of the CDR3: TGTGCCTGGAGTGTTCCGGGACAAAGGGGCTACACCTTC.

The V call is TRBV28, the J call TRBJ2-7, with 10 bases matching TRBD1. The germline CDR1 and CDR2 sequences are MDHEN and SYDVKM. This CDR3 is built from 14 residues. Losses at the gene ends were 6 bases for V and 5 bases for J; bases not matched to a gene: 7. Here the CDR3 reads CASSSGQGRNEQYF. The CDR3 coding sequence is TGTGCCAGCAGCTCGGGACAGGGGAGAAACGAGCAGTACTTC.

Regarding this clone: At one boundary the junction diverges from the germline segment, which might be a read error. The V gene is TRBV7-9, the J gene TRBJ2-7, with TRBD2 as a possible D gene (5 bases). Germline V CDR1 and CDR2: SEHNR, FQNEAQ (reference sequence). The length of the CDR3 is 13 residues. In nucleotides, the CDR3 is TGTGCCAGCAGCTCATTGGACTCCTTCGAGCAGTACTTC. This codes for CASSSLDSFEQYF.